The clone carrying this T cell receptor (beta chain) was counted between two and nine times. Its target is unknown. This entry belongs to a study of regulatory T cells in long-lasting Graves disease. Turning to the study itself: Over-5-year antithyroid drug use with positive TSH receptor antibodies defined persistent Graves' disease in the study.

Study results and caveats: Gene preferences differed: TRBV28, TRBJ1-2, TRBJ2-5 in persistent cases.

V trimming: 3 bases; J trimming: 3 bases; junction bases outside the gene matches: 12. The CDR3 length is 17 residues. CDR1 and CDR2 (germline): DFQATT, SNEGSKA (reference sequence). As to time point: persistent/refractory GD, antithyroid drugs over 5 years with positive TRAb. PBMCs were the source of the RNA used for TCR sequencing. A peripheral blood sample, nine milliliters in volume, was drawn into EDTA tubes. Libraries of TCR beta came from iRepertoire HTBI primers plus Arm-PCR of CDR3 regions. TCRdb analysed the multiplex PCR reads with MiXCR anew, one entry per CDR3 protein. Among some 450,000 distinct CDR3 sequences listed, around 24% were seen once.

The sequences come from peripheral blood mononuclear cells (PBMCs), collected when the disease was refractory, from a patient treated with antithyroid drugs. This clonotype was sampled from a female donor with Graves disease. The rearrangement joins TRBV20-1 to TRBJ2-7; 12 positions agree with TRBD2. DNA for the CDR3: TGCAGTGCTAGTACCTCCGCGGGGACTAGCGGGTTCTACGAGCAGTACTTC. Translation: CSASTSAGTSGFYEQYF.